This is a list of T cell receptor beta chains from one sample in a study of CD8+CD57+ T cells in acquired aplastic anemia. One entry per CDR3 protein, called by TCRdb with MiXCR from the reads. This table has about 220,000 distinct CDR3 sequences, 30% to 35% appearing once. Sequences were obtained from sorted CD4+, CD8+, or CD8+CD57+ T cells (not recorded which) from PBMCs. The receptor set was obtained from a human donor in good health, serving as a control. Both conserved end residues are part of each CDR3. The D gene is left open where the match is weak. Where a row states a size, it is once, few, many or the class of an expanded clone; other rows omit it.

abundance: -
j_gene: TRBJ2-3
v_gene: TRBV2
d_gene: -
CDR3nt: TGTGCCAGCACCTCCGAGTACACAGATACGCAGTATTTT
CDR3aa: CASTSEYTDTQYF

abundance: -
j_gene: TRBJ1-3
v_gene: TRBV7-9
d_gene: -
CDR3nt: TGTGCCATGCTTCAACTCTCTGGAAACACCATATATTTT
CDR3aa: CAMLQLSGNTIYF

abundance: few
j_gene: TRBJ2-1
v_gene: TRBV6-1
d_gene: TRBD2
CDR3nt: TGTGCCAGCAAACGGGGAAGGACTAGCGGGGTTTTTGAACAGTTCTTC
CDR3aa: CASKRGRTSGVFEQFF

abundance: few
j_gene: TRBJ2-3
v_gene: TRBV12-3/TRBV12-4
d_gene: -
CDR3nt: TGTGCCAGCAGTTTGGGGACGGAGATCCCCAGAGGCACAGATACGCAGTATTTT
CDR3aa: CASSLGTEIPRGTDTQYF

abundance: few
j_gene: TRBJ2-7
v_gene: TRBV5-4
d_gene: TRBD2
CDR3nt: TGTGCCAGCAGCTTTCCCGGGACTAGCGAGCAGTACTTC
CDR3aa: CASSFPGTSEQYF

abundance: many
j_gene: TRBJ1-1
v_gene: TRBV19
d_gene: -
CDR3nt: TGTGCCAGTAGTACCTTGACAGCTTTGAACACTGAAGCTTTCTTT
CDR3aa: CASSTLTALNTEAFF

abundance: few
j_gene: TRBJ1-2
v_gene: TRBV30
d_gene: -
CDR3nt: TGTGCCTGGACCTTGGGCCTCGTAGGGTCGGGCTACACCTTC
CDR3aa: CAWTLGLVGSGYTF

abundance: -
j_gene: TRBJ1-5
v_gene: TRBV2
d_gene: TRBD1
CDR3nt: TGTGCCAGCAGCGATACCGGACAGGGTGGGCAGCCCCAGCATTTT
CDR3aa: CASSDTGQGGQPQHF

abundance: many
j_gene: TRBJ2-1
v_gene: TRBV24-1
d_gene: TRBD2
CDR3nt: TGTGCCACCAGTGAGACCGGGACTAGCGGGAGTCGGGGCAGGAATGAGCAGTTCTTC
CDR3aa: CATSETGTSGSRGRNEQFF

abundance: few
j_gene: TRBJ2-2
v_gene: TRBV25-1
d_gene: TRBD1
CDR3nt: TGTGCCAGCAGTGTAGGACAGGACACCGGGGAGCTGTTTTTT
CDR3aa: CASSVGQDTGELFF

abundance: once
j_gene: TRBJ1-6
v_gene: TRBV9
d_gene: TRBD1
CDR3nt: TGTGCCAGCACCAACGACAGGGCCTATAATTCACCCCTCCACTTT
CDR3aa: CASTNDRAYNSPLHF

abundance: -
j_gene: TRBJ1-2
v_gene: TRBV24-1
d_gene: TRBD1
CDR3nt: TGTGCCATAACTTGGGGGACAGGGAATTATGGCTACACCTTC
CDR3aa: CAITWGTGNYGYTF

abundance: many
j_gene: TRBJ2-5
v_gene: TRBV2
d_gene: TRBD2
CDR3nt: TGTGCCAGCAGTGAACAGGCGGGGGAGGGTGCGGAGACCCAGTACTTC
CDR3aa: CASSEQAGEGAETQYF

abundance: few
j_gene: TRBJ1-6
v_gene: TRBV12-3/TRBV12-4
d_gene: -
CDR3nt: TGTGCCAGCAGTCCTGACAGGACCTATAGCGCTTATAATTCACCCCTCCACTTT
CDR3aa: CASSPDRTYSAYNSPLHF

abundance: many
j_gene: TRBJ1-3
v_gene: TRBV12-3/TRBV12-4
d_gene: TRBD1
CDR3nt: TGTGCCAGCAGTACCGGGACAGTCAGAAACACCATATATTTT
CDR3aa: CASSTGTVRNTIYF

abundance: many
j_gene: TRBJ2-2
v_gene: TRBV24-1
d_gene: TRBD1
CDR3nt: TGTGCCACCTCAAGCAGGGGGCGTCCCGGGGAGCTGTTTTTT
CDR3aa: CATSSRGRPGELFF

abundance: many
j_gene: TRBJ2-3
v_gene: TRBV9
d_gene: -
CDR3nt: TGTGCCAGCAGCGCTAGCCGAGGAGGCACAGATACGCAGTATTTT
CDR3aa: CASSASRGGTDTQYF

abundance: -
j_gene: TRBJ2-1
v_gene: TRBV4-3
d_gene: TRBD2
CDR3nt: TGCGCCAGCAGCCAATTGGCGGGGGGGACCAATGAGCAGTTCTTC
CDR3aa: CASSQLAGGTNEQFF

abundance: -
j_gene: TRBJ1-2
v_gene: TRBV4-1
d_gene: -
CDR3nt: TGCGCCAGCAGCCAAGTGGGGGCCCGAGGGTTTAACTATGGCTACACCTTC
CDR3aa: CASSQVGARGFNYGYTF

abundance: -
j_gene: TRBJ2-5
v_gene: TRBV4-2
d_gene: TRBD2
CDR3nt: TGTGCCAGCAGCCAAGGGACTAGCGGGATAGGAGAGACCCAGTACTTC
CDR3aa: CASSQGTSGIGETQYF

abundance: many
j_gene: TRBJ2-5
v_gene: TRBV3-1
d_gene: -
CDR3nt: TGTGCCAGCAGCCAAGACTGGGAGACCCAGTACTTC
CDR3aa: CASSQDWETQYF

abundance: many
j_gene: TRBJ1-2
v_gene: TRBV5-4
d_gene: -
CDR3nt: TGTGCCAGCAGCTTGAATGCCTATGGCTACACCTTC
CDR3aa: CASSLNAYGYTF

abundance: -
j_gene: TRBJ1-4
v_gene: TRBV12-3/TRBV12-4
d_gene: -
CDR3nt: TGTGCCAGCAGACTTAGCGGGATGGGGGATGAAAAACTGTTTTTT
CDR3aa: CASRLSGMGDEKLFF

abundance: many
j_gene: TRBJ1-6
v_gene: TRBV9
d_gene: -
CDR3nt: TGTGCCAGCAGCCCGACCGGGACGGCCAATTCACCCCTCCACTTT
CDR3aa: CASSPTGTANSPLHF

abundance: -
j_gene: TRBJ1-5
v_gene: TRBV15
d_gene: -
CDR3nt: TGTGCCACCAGCAGAGATAGAGTGGGGATTAATCAGCCCCAGCATTTT
CDR3aa: CATSRDRVGINQPQHF

abundance: few
j_gene: TRBJ2-4
v_gene: TRBV2
d_gene: TRBD2
CDR3nt: TGTGCCAGCAGAGGTGGACTAGCGGCCAAAAACATTCAGTACTTC
CDR3aa: CASRGGLAAKNIQYF

abundance: -
j_gene: TRBJ2-7
v_gene: TRBV15
d_gene: -
CDR3nt: TGTGCCACCCAGAAGTTGGTTGGGCCCCACGAGCAGTACTTC
CDR3aa: CATQKLVGPHEQYF

abundance: many
j_gene: TRBJ2-7
v_gene: TRBV15
d_gene: -
CDR3nt: TGTGCCACCAGCAGAGAGGACTACGAGCAGTACTTC
CDR3aa: CATSREDYEQYF

abundance: many
j_gene: TRBJ1-1
v_gene: TRBV20-1
d_gene: -
CDR3nt: TGCAGTGCTAGAACCGGGAGGGCCGACACTGAAGCTTTCTTT
CDR3aa: CSARTGRADTEAFF